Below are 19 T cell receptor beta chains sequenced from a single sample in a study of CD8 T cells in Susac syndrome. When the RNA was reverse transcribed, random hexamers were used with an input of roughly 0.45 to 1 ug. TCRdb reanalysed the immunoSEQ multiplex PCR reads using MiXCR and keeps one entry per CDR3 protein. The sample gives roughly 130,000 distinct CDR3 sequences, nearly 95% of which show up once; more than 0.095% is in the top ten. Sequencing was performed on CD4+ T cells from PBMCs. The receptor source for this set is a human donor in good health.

The CDR3 reads CASSVAPGLAAYEQYF. CDR3 in DNA: TGTGCCAGCAGCGTAGCCCCGGGACTAGCGGCCTACGAGCAGTACTTC. V and J are TRBV9 and TRBJ2-7, with 11 bases matching TRBD2. From germline, CDR1 is SGDLS and CDR2 YYNGEE. This CDR3 has 16 amino acids. V was pared by 0 bases and J by 2 bases, with 4 bases of the junction left unmatched.

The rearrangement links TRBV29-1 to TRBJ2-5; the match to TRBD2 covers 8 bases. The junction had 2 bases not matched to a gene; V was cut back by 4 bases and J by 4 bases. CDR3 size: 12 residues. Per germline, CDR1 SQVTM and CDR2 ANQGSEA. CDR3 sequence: CSVGAGAETQYF. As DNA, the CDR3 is TGCAGCGTTGGAGCGGGAGCAGAGACCCAGTACTTC.

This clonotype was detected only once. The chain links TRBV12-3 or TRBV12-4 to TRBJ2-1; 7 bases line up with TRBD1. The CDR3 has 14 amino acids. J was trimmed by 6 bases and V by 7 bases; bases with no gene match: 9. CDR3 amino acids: CASNRLQGRNEQFF. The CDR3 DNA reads TGTGCCAGCAACCGGTTACAGGGGCGCAATGAGCAGTTCTTC.

CDR3 region: CASTQGAPGELFF. CDR3 bases: TGCGCCAGCACCCAGGGTGCCCCCGGGGAGCTGTTTTTT. The J gene is TRBJ2-2, the V gene TRBV10-2; weak D call: TRBD1 (5 bases). V was shortened by 7 bases and J by 6 bases, with 12 bases between the two germline ends. Looked up from germline, CDR1 is WSHSY and CDR2 is SAAADI. This CDR3 is 13 amino acids long.

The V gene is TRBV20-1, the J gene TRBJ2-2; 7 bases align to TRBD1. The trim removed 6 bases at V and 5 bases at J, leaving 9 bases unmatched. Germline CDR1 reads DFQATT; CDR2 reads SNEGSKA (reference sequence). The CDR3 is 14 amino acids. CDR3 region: CSAGKTGLTGELFF. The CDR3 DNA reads TGCAGTGCCGGGAAGACAGGGTTAACCGGGGAGCTGTTTTTT.

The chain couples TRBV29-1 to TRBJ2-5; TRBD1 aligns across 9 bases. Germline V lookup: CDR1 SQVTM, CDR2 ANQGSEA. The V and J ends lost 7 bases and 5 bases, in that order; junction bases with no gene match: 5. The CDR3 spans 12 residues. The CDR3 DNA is TGCAGCGCCGGGACAGGGTTGGAGACCCAGTACTTC. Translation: CSAGTGLETQYF.

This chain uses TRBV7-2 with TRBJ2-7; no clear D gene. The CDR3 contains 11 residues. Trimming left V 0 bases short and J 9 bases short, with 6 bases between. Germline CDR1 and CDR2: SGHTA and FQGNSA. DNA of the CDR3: TGTGCCAGCAGCTTAGCCCGTCTGCAGTACTTC. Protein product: CASSLARLQYF.

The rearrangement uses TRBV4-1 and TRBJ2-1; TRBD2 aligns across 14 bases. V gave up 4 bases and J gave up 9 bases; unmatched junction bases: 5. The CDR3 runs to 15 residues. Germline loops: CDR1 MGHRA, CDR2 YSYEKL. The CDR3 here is CASSPGLAGVGEQFF. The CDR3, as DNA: TGCGCCAGCAGCCCGGGACTAGCGGGAGTAGGTGAGCAGTTCTTC.

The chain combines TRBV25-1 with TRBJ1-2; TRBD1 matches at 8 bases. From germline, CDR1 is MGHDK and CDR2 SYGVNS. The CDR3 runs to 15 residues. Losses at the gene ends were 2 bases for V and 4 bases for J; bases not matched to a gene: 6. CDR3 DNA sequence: TGTGCCAGCAGTGAACCCGGACAGGGTAGCTATGGCTACACCTTC. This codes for CASSEPGQGSYGYTF.

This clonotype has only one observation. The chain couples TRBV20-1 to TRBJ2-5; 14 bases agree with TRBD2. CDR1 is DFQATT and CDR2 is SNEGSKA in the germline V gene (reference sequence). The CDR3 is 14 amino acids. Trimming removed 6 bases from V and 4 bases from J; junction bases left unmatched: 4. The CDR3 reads CSATGTSGRETQYF. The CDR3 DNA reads TGCAGTGCCACCGGGACTAGCGGGAGAGAGACCCAGTACTTC.

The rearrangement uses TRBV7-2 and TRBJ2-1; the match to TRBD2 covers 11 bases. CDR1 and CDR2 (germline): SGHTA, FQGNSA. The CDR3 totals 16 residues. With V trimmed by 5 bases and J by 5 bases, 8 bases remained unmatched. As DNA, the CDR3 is TGTGCCAGCAGCCCGCAGGGGACTAGCGGAAACAATGAGCAGTTCTTC. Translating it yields CASSPQGTSGNNEQFF.

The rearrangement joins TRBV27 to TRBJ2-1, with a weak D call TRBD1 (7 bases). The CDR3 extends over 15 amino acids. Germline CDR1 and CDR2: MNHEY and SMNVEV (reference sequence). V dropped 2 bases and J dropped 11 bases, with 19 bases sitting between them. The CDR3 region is CASSLQGGWGRQQFF. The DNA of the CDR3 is TGTGCCAGCAGTTTACAGGGGGGTTGGGGGAGGCAGCAGTTCTTC.

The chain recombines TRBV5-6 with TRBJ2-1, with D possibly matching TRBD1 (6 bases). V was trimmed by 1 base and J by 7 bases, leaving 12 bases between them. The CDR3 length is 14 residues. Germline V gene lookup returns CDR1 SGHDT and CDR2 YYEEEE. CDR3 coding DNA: TGTGCCAGCAGCTTGATGACAGGTAGGAATGAGCAGTTCTTC. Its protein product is CASSLMTGRNEQFF.

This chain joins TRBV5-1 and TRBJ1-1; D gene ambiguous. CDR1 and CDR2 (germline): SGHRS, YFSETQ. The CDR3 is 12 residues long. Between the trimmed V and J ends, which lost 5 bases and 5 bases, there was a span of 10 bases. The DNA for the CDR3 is TGCGCCAGCAGAAGTATTAATACTGAAGCTTTCTTT. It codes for CASRSINTEAFF.

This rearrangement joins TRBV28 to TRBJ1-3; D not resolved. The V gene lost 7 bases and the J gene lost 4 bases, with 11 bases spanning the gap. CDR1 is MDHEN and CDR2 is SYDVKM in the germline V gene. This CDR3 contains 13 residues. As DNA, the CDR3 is TGTGCCAGCACCCCCCCGGGGGGAAACACCATATATTTT. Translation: CASTPPGGNTIYF.

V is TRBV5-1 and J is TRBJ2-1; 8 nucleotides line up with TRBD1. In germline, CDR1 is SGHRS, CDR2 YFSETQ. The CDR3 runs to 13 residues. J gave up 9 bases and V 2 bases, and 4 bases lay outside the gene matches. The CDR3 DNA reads TGCGCCAGCAGCTTTCAGGGGGCTTCTGAGCAGTTCTTC. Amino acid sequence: CASSFQGASEQFF.

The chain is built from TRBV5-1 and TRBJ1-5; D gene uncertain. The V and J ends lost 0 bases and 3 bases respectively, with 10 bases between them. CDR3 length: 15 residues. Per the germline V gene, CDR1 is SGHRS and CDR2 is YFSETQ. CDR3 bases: TGCGCCAGCAGCTTGGAGGGAGCGTACAATCAGCCCCAGCATTTT. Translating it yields CASSLEGAYNQPQHF.

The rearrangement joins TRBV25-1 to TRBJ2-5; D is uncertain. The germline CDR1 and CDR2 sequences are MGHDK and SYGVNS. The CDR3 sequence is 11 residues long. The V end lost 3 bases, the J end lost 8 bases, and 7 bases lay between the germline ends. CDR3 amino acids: CASSDMGTQYF. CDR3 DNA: TGTGCCAGCAGTGATATGGGAACCCAGTACTTC.

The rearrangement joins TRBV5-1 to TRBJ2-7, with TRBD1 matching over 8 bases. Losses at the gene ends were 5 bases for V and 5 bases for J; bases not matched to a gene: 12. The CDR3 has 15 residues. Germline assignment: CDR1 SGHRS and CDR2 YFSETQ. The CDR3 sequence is CASRRSDRGVDEQYF. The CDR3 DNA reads TGCGCCAGCAGACGATCAGACAGGGGCGTCGACGAGCAGTACTTC.